This TCR beta chain emerged from a study of neoadjuvant anti-PD-1 for oral cavity cancer. Points from the study as a whole: Treg/Th17 ratio rose with pretreatment blood and fell with post-treatment tumor TCRbeta clonality.

This table comes from immunoSEQ multiplex PCR, and its TCRdb copy is limited to in-frame clones, with some not included. The top ten hold 3.4% of the sample, which has approximately 6,700 clones, approximately 82% seen once. V dropped 5 bases and J dropped 0 bases, with 13 bases sitting between them. There are 15 residues in the CDR3. Germline V gene lookup returns CDR1 LNHDA and CDR2 SQIVND (reference sequence). About this clone: The antigen remains unidentified.

This sample comprised PBMCs, obtained before nivolumab (anti-PD-1) treatment. The clonotype originates from a person aged 35-80 years with oral cavity squamous cell carcinoma. The gene calls are TRBV19 and TRBJ1-1; D perhaps matches TRBD1 (5 bases). The chain's CDR3 is CASSPQTALNTEAFF. CDR3 in DNA: TGTGCCAGTAGTCCGCAGACAGCCCTGAACACTGAAGCTTTCTTT.